The 9 T cell receptor beta chains below were found in one sample sequenced in a study of cytomegalovirus exposure and HLA in healthy donors (dated by TCRdb to the late 2010s). The library was produced with the immunoSEQ multiplex PCR assay. The table was pulled from immuneACCESS by TCRdb, which kept in-frame rearrangements only. Such tables lose some clones; where checked, under half of the loss comes from unresolved V genes, and the rest has no known cause. The sample records more than 200,000 clones, roughly 87% of which are singletons. Clones ranked in the top ten supply more than 10% of the sample. The sequenced sample was PBMCs. Receptors were obtained from a man between 18 and 29 years old in good health and CMV-seropositive.

The rearrangement uses TRBV27 and TRBJ2-7, with a possible D match to TRBD1 (6 bases). With 2 bases removed from V and 2 bases from J, the gap between germline ends came to 10 bases. Per germline, CDR1 MNHEY and CDR2 SMNVEV (reference sequence). The CDR3 has 14 amino acids. The CDR3 DNA sequence: TGTGCCAGCAGTTTACTGGGGGACACCTACGAGCAGTACTTC. This translates into CASSLLGDTYEQYF.

The chain carries TRBV27 and TRBJ2-7, with D perhaps matching TRBD1 or TRBD2 (5 bases each). CDR1 is MNHEY, CDR2 SMNVEV, per germline (reference sequence). The CDR3 length is 13 residues. V was trimmed by 8 bases and J by 2 bases, leaving 13 bases between them. The CDR3 DNA reads TGTGCCAGCTCTGGGGACCGTCCCTACGAGCAGTACTTC. It is translated as CASSGDRPYEQYF.

V and J are TRBV30 and TRBJ2-7; D possibly matches TRBD1 or TRBD2 (7 bases each). The germline gives CDR1 GTSNPN, CDR2 SVGIG (reference sequence). This CDR3 has 14 amino acids. Trimming pared 3 bases from V and 4 bases from J, leaving 16 bases between. CDR3 nucleotide sequence: TGTGCCTGGAGCTTCGCAGGGGGAGGGTACGAGCAGTACTTC. Amino acid sequence: CAWSFAGGGYEQYF.

This chain connects TRBV6-6 to TRBJ2-5; 8 nucleotides agree with TRBD2. CDR1 is MNHNY, CDR2 SVGAGI, per germline (reference sequence). V lost 6 bases to trimming and J lost 5 bases; unmatched junction nucleotides: 8. The CDR3 sequence is 14 residues long. DNA for the CDR3: TGTGCCAGCAGGCTAGCGGGTACTTTGGAGACCCAGTACTTC. Protein product: CASRLAGTLETQYF.

The V gene is TRBV16, the J gene TRBJ1-5, with a possible D match to TRBD1 (5 bases). The CDR3 has 13 residues. Germline V gene data show CDR1 as KGHSY and CDR2 as FQNENV. The V gene lost 6 bases and the J gene lost 7 bases, with 13 bases spanning the gap. The CDR3 sequence: CASSPNQGQPQHF. The CDR3 coding sequence is TGTGCCAGCAGTCCAAATCAGGGCCAGCCCCAGCATTTT.

The chain carries TRBV15 and TRBJ2-1; D may correspond to TRBD1 or TRBD2 (5 bases each). In germline, CDR1 is LNHNV, CDR2 YYDKDF (reference sequence). V shed 3 bases and J shed 4 bases, with 19 bases lying between them. This CDR3 contains 17 residues. The CDR3 region is CATSREKGSAPYNEQFF. DNA for the CDR3: TGTGCCACCAGCAGGGAAAAGGGGAGCGCCCCATACAATGAGCAGTTCTTC.

The chain joins TRBV30 to TRBJ2-3, with TRBD2 identical over 12 bases. Trimming took 4 bases from V and 4 from J; bases not matched to a gene: 3. This CDR3 has 14 residues. The germline V gene has CDR1 GTSNPN and CDR2 SVGIG (reference sequence). The CDR3 DNA is TGTGCCTGGACTAGCGGGAGGGACGCAGATACGCAGTATTTT. Translated: CAWTSGRDADTQYF.

The chain has TRBV5-1 and TRBJ2-5; TRBD1 agrees at 7 bases. In germline, CDR1 is SGHRS, CDR2 YFSETQ. Unmatched junction bases numbered 5, after V lost 4 bases and J lost 2 bases. The CDR3 is made up of 14 amino acids. CDR3 residues: CASSLGDRQETQYF. The CDR3 DNA sequence: TGCGCCAGCAGCCTGGGGGACAGACAAGAGACCCAGTACTTC.

The chain uses TRBV2 and TRBJ1-5; maybe TRBD1 (6 bases). V was clipped by 8 bases and J by 3 bases, with 14 bases between them. This CDR3 has 14 residues. Germline V CDR1 and CDR2: SNHLY, FYNNEI. DNA of the CDR3: TGTGCCAGCTATTCGGGACACGTCAATCAGCCCCAGCATTTT. Its translation is CASYSGHVNQPQHF. The variable domain in full, completed from reference TRBV2 and TRBJ1-5, reads EPEVTQTPSHQVTQMGQEVILRCVPISNHLYFYWYRQILGQKVEFLVSFYNNEISEKSEIFDDQFSVERPDGSNFTLKIRSTKLEDSAMYFCASYSGHVNQPQHFGDGTRLSIL.